A selection of T cell receptor beta chains follows, all from one sample in a study of beta chain features in type 1 diabetes. Produced via immunoSEQ multiplex PCR; TCRdb's table is partial and in-frame only. Of 200,000 to 250,000 clones listed, under 13% are singletons. Input material: central memory CD4+ T cells from blood. These receptors all stem from a man aged 18 to 29 in good health. Each CDR3 is given with its conserved first and last residue. Fields, in order: J gene, clone size, V gene, D gene, CDR3 protein, CDR3 DNA. D genes are given only for firm matches. Only part of the rows carry a size: once, few, many, or a class if the clone is expanded.

>TRBJ1-6|.|TRBV30|.
CARGNSHSPLHF
TGTGCCCGGGGGAACAGTCATTCACCCCTCCACTTT
>TRBJ2-7|few|TRBV14|.
CASSQKTGFYEQYF
TGTGCCAGCAGCCAAAAAACAGGGTTCTACGAGCAGTACTTC
>TRBJ1-3|.|TRBV6-5|.
CASSLRDTIYF
TGTGCCAGCAGTTTGCGGGACACCATATATTTT
>TRBJ2-3|many|TRBV30|.
CARRGRGPDTQYF
TGTGCCCGGAGAGGGAGGGGGCCAGATACGCAGTATTTT
>TRBJ2-7|.|TRBV10-1|TRBD1
CASSEARTGNSYEQYF
TGCGCCAGCAGTGAGGCGAGGACAGGGAACTCCTACGAGCAGTACTTC
>TRBJ2-5|few|TRBV11-2|.
CASSLAWGLQETQYF
TGTGCCAGCAGCTTAGCATGGGGGCTTCAAGAGACCCAGTACTTC
>TRBJ2-3|few|TRBV6-4|.
CASSYSGHSTDTQYF
TGTGCCAGCAGTTACTCCGGTCACAGCACAGATACGCAGTATTTT
>TRBJ2-1|few|TRBV9|.
CASSVGELNRNEQFF
TGTGCCAGCAGCGTAGGGGAGCTGAACCGCAATGAGCAGTTCTTC
>TRBJ2-7|few|TRBV2|.
CASSVPTGSLPYEQYF
TGTGCCAGCAGTGTCCCCACGGGATCTTTACCATACGAGCAGTACTTC
>TRBJ1-5|.|TRBV27|.
CASSSRVSNQPQHF
TGTGCCAGCAGTTCGAGGGTTAGCAATCAGCCCCAGCATTTT
>TRBJ1-1|.|TRBV7-8|.
CASTEQGWGTEAFF
TGTGCCAGCACCGAACAGGGATGGGGCACTGAAGCTTTCTTT
>TRBJ2-4|few|TRBV19|TRBD1
CASSIVRGGRGNIQYF
TGTGCCAGTAGTATAGTCAGAGGGGGCCGGGGAAACATTCAGTACTTC
>TRBJ2-1|once|TRBV27|TRBD2
CASRKREIYNEQFF
TGTGCCAGCAGGAAGCGGGAGATCTACAATGAGCAGTTCTTC
>TRBJ2-5|few|TRBV2|TRBD1
CASSVQGAGQETQYF
TGTGCCAGCAGTGTCCAGGGGGCAGGACAAGAGACCCAGTACTTC
>TRBJ2-7|many|TRBV10-1|TRBD1
CASSESGQGREQYF
TGCGCCAGCAGTGAGTCGGGACAGGGCCGGGAGCAGTACTTC
>TRBJ1-2|.|TRBV6-1|.
CASSEAQGNGYTF
TGTGCCAGCAGTGAAGCGCAGGGGAACGGCTACACCTTC
>TRBJ2-3|.|TRBV19|.
CASSLGYTDTQYF
TGTGCCAGTAGTCTCGGGTACACAGATACGCAGTATTTT
>TRBJ2-7|.|TRBV15|.
CATSTDRGNEQYF
TGTGCCACCAGCACTGACCGCGGGAACGAGCAGTACTTC